These T cell receptor beta chains were read from a single sample in a study of blood T cell repertoires in COVID-19. The method was immunoSEQ multiplex PCR; TCRdb's version includes in-frame clones alone and lacks a portion of them. The top ten clones hold roughly 8.3% of a sample with some 260,000 clones, 75% to 90% of them seen once. The sample comprised PBMCs or T cells enriched from blood (not recorded which). These TCRs come from a middle-aged man who had recovered from COVID-19. CDR3s include the opening cysteine and the closing phenylalanine or tryptophan. Fields, in order: CDR3 DNA, CDR3 protein, D gene, J gene, clone size, V gene. A D gene is named only where the DNA matches it firmly. Clone size is not always given. Where it is, it says once, few, many or a class for expanded clones.

DNA: TGTGCCAGCAGCTTAATTTTCCTACCCTCTGGAAACACCATATATTTT; CDR3: CASSLIFLPSGNTIYF; D: NA; J: TRBJ1-3; size: once; V: TRBV11-2
DNA: TGTGCCAGCAGTTCGAGGGAGACCCAGTACTTC; CDR3: CASSSRETQYF; D: NA; J: TRBJ2-5; size: NA; V: TRBV12-3/TRBV12-4
DNA: TGCAGCGCCCGGAAGGCGACAGGGAAGAACACTGAAGCTTTCTTT; CDR3: CSARKATGKNTEAFF; D: TRBD1; J: TRBJ1-1; size: NA; V: TRBV29-1
DNA: TGCGCCAGCAGCCAAGCCGGGAAGCAGTTCTTC; CDR3: CASSQAGKQFF; D: NA; J: TRBJ2-1; size: NA; V: TRBV4-3
DNA: TGTGCCAGCAGTTTCCTACAGGGTCACAGGGGTAGGGCCTACGAGCAGTACTTC; CDR3: CASSFLQGHRGRAYEQYF; D: TRBD1; J: TRBJ2-7; size: NA; V: TRBV28
DNA: TGTGCCAGCAGCGTAGCCGGGTTTCCTCAAGAGACCCAGTACTTC; CDR3: CASSVAGFPQETQYF; D: NA; J: TRBJ2-5; size: NA; V: TRBV9
DNA: TGCGCCAGCAGCTTCCAGGCAGGGACTTCGAATTCACCCCTCCACTTT; CDR3: CASSFQAGTSNSPLHF; D: NA; J: TRBJ1-6; size: NA; V: TRBV5-1
DNA: TGTGCCAGTAGTATTGGGACAGGGGGGATTGAGCAGTTCTTC; CDR3: CASSIGTGGIEQFF; D: TRBD1; J: TRBJ2-1; size: NA; V: TRBV19
DNA: TGTGCCACCAGTGATTTGGCGACAGGTCCCTTAGCTAACTATGGCTACACCTTC; CDR3: CATSDLATGPLANYGYTF; D: NA; J: TRBJ1-2; size: NA; V: TRBV24-1
DNA: TGTGCCAGCAGCTGGGACAGGGGAGACTATGGCTACACCTTC; CDR3: CASSWDRGDYGYTF; D: TRBD1; J: TRBJ1-2; size: NA; V: TRBV11-2